The rows below give T cell receptor beta chains drawn from one sample of a study of identical twins. TCRdb ran MiXCR on the 5' RACE reads and lists one entry per CDR3 protein. The table records some 710,000 distinct CDR3 sequences, roughly 6% of them present only once. The sample taken for sequencing was naive T cells sorted from blood. The receptors shown here come from a man aged 18 to 29 in good health. Both conserved end residues are part of each CDR3. A D gene is named only where the DNA matches it firmly. For some rows the clone size is stated as once, few or many, or as a class when expanded; others skip it.

11	TRBV7-9	.	TRBJ1-2	.	TGTGCCAGCAGGGGGCCCCAAGGCTACACCTTC	CASRGPQGYTF
14	TRBV5-1	many	TRBJ2-5	.	TGTGCCAGCAGTTTAGGTGGTTCCCAAGAGACCCAGTACTTC	CASSLGGSQETQYF
15	TRBV27	.	TRBJ2-5	.	TGTGCCAGCAGTTTATCAGAACGGGACCAAGAGACCCAGTACTTC	CASSLSERDQETQYF
14	TRBV7-6	.	TRBJ2-7	.	TGTGCCAGCAGCCAGGCTAGCGACTCCTACGAGCAGTACTTC	CASSQASDSYEQYF
13	TRBV20-1	many	TRBJ1-1	.	TGCAGTGCCCGCGGCGGGGGAGACACTGAAGCTTTCTTT	CSARGGGDTEAFF
17	TRBV11-2	many	TRBJ2-1	TRBD2	TGTGCCAGCAGCCCCTTCCGACTAGCGGGAGAGTCCAATGAGCAGTTCTTC	CASSPFRLAGESNEQFF
13	TRBV10-3	few	TRBJ2-7	.	TGTGCCATCAGCATGGACAGCTCCTACGAGCAGTACTTC	CAISMDSSYEQYF
14	TRBV30	few	TRBJ2-3	.	TGTGCCTGGAGTGTAAGTGGGGGGACAGATACGCAGTATTTT	CAWSVSGGTDTQYF
15	TRBV27	.	TRBJ2-5	.	TGTGCCAGCGCCCCAATAATACGGTTTCGGGAGACCCAGTACTTC	CASAPIIRFRETQYF
13	TRBV29-1	many	TRBJ2-7	TRBD2	TGCAGCGCCGAGGGACTAGCGGGTTACGAGCAGTACTTC	CSAEGLAGYEQYF
15	TRBV6-4	many	TRBJ2-1	TRBD2	TGTGCCAGCAGTAGAGCGGGAGGGCCCTCCAATGAGCAGTTCTTC	CASSRAGGPSNEQFF
13	TRBV20-1	many	TRBJ1-2	TRBD1	TGCAGTGCTAGGGTGGACAGGGGATATGGCTACACCTTC	CSARVDRGYGYTF
15	TRBV20-1	.	TRBJ2-1	.	TGCAGTGCTAGAGGACGGGACAACTTATACAATGAGCAGTTCTTC	CSARGRDNLYNEQFF
15	TRBV11-2	many	TRBJ2-6	.	TGTGCCAGCAGCCAGTACGGCTCTGGGGCCAACGTCCTGACTTTC	CASSQYGSGANVLTF
16	TRBV5-1	many	TRBJ1-4	TRBD1	TGCGCCAGCAGCTTGGAGCAGGGGGCTCGGAGTGAAAAACTGTTTTTT	CASSLEQGARSEKLFF
15	TRBV7-9	.	TRBJ2-5	.	TGTGCCAGCAGCGGCGATGTCGGAGTACTAGAGACCCAGTACTTC	CASSGDVGVLETQYF
17	TRBV19	.	TRBJ2-3	TRBD1	TGTGCCAGTAGTATCACAGGGACAGGGTCTAGCACAGATACGCAGTATTTT	CASSITGTGSSTDTQYF
14	TRBV6-1	.	TRBJ1-1	.	TGTGCCAGCAGACAAAACCAGGGCGGGATTGAAGCTTTCTTT	CASRQNQGGIEAFF
14	TRBV27	few	TRBJ1-5	TRBD1	TGTGCCAGCAGTCTCATACAGGGGCTCCAGCCCCAGCATTTT	CASSLIQGLQPQHF
16	TRBV24-1	.	TRBJ1-2	.	TGTGCCACCAGTGACCCCGGGGTAGGGACGTACTATGGCTACACCTTC	CATSDPGVGTYYGYTF
15	TRBV28	many	TRBJ2-1	.	TGTGCCAGCACATTGAGGGACAACTCCTACAATGAGCAGTTCTTC	CASTLRDNSYNEQFF
15	TRBV7-9	many	TRBJ2-3	.	TGTGCCAGCAGCTTCTTTGGGGAACCGGCAGATACGCAGTATTTT	CASSFFGEPADTQYF
15	TRBV7-2	many	TRBJ2-1	TRBD1	TGTGCCAGCACAAGGACAGGGGACCCCTACAATGAGCAGTTCTTC	CASTRTGDPYNEQFF
16	TRBV5-5	few	TRBJ2-1	.	TGTGCCAGCAGCTTGGGACTTGAGCTCCCTTACAATGAGCAGTTCTTC	CASSLGLELPYNEQFF
16	TRBV21-1	.	TRBJ2-3	.	TGTGCCAGCAGTACAATGGGGACTCCGACTACAGATACGCAGTATTTT	CASSTMGTPTTDTQYF
11	TRBV20-1	many	TRBJ2-5	.	TGCAGTGCTAGAGATTCCCAGACCCAGTACTTC	CSARDSQTQYF
14	TRBV6-5	many	TRBJ1-5	.	TGTGCCAGCAGTTACAACGGAGTCAATCAGCCCCAGCATTTT	CASSYNGVNQPQHF
15	TRBV5-6	many	TRBJ2-3	.	TGTGCCAGCAGCTTGGACAGTGGAGGCACAGATACGCAGTATTTT	CASSLDSGGTDTQYF
14	TRBV5-1	many	TRBJ1-5	.	TGCGCCAGCAGCTCAGGGTCTGGCAATCAGCCCCAGCATTTT	CASSSGSGNQPQHF
15	TRBV6-5	many	TRBJ2-1	.	TGTGCCAGCAGTTACCGGGTGGTGGCCTACAATGAGCAGTTCTTC	CASSYRVVAYNEQFF
15	TRBV4-1	few	TRBJ2-7	TRBD2	TGCGCCAGCAGCCAACCCGGGACTAGCAGTTACGAGCAGTACTTC	CASSQPGTSSYEQYF
13	TRBV20-1	.	TRBJ1-1	.	TGCAGTGCTAGTCACAGCCTCAACACTGAAGCTTTCTTT	CSASHSLNTEAFF
13	TRBV11-2	.	TRBJ2-1	TRBD2	TGTGCCAGCAGCTCGACTCGGGGGGGTGAGCAGTTCTTC	CASSSTRGGEQFF
14	TRBV6-2/TRBV6-3	many	TRBJ2-1	.	TGTGCCAGCAGTTACTCGGACCTCCGCTATGAGCAGTTCTTC	CASSYSDLRYEQFF
15	TRBV7-8	many	TRBJ2-1	TRBD2	TGTGCCAGCAGCTTAGAGCGAGCGGGAGGGAATGAGCAGTTCTTC	CASSLERAGGNEQFF
13	TRBV20-1	many	TRBJ2-7	.	TGCAGTGCTAGAGATACCGACTCCTACGAGCAGTACTTC	CSARDTDSYEQYF
13	TRBV7-9	many	TRBJ1-1	.	TGCGCCAGCAGCTTGGAGGCGAACACTGAAGCTTTCTTT	CASSLEANTEAFF
15	TRBV5-5	many	TRBJ2-1	.	TGTGCCAGCAGCTTTACCTGGAGCTCCTACAATGAGCAGTTCTTC	CASSFTWSSYNEQFF
15	TRBV12-3/TRBV12-4	.	TRBJ2-2	.	TGTGCCAGCAGGGGGGGGGCGGCGAACACCGGGGAGCTGTTTTTT	CASRGGAANTGELFF
14	TRBV20-1	.	TRBJ1-6	.	TGCAGTGCTCTAATTCCCTCAGGGAATTCACCCCTCCACTTT	CSALIPSGNSPLHF
16	TRBV4-3	.	TRBJ2-1	.	TGCGCCAGCAGCCAAGATGTAGGGACGGTTAACAATGAGCAGTTCTTC	CASSQDVGTVNNEQFF
15	TRBV5-4	.	TRBJ2-7	TRBD2	TGTGCCAGCAGCTTGGCAGCGGGAGTTGATTACGAGCAGTACTTC	CASSLAAGVDYEQYF
16	TRBV28	.	TRBJ1-3	.	TGTGCCAGCAGCCCCTGGGGGGGCGCTCCTGGAAACACCATATATTTT	CASSPWGGAPGNTIYF
15	TRBV15	many	TRBJ1-3	.	TGTGCCACCAGAGTACCGGGACAAAAGGGAAACACCATATATTTT	CATRVPGQKGNTIYF
14	TRBV12-3/TRBV12-4	many	TRBJ2-4	.	TGTGCCAGCAGTCTCGCTGGGGCCAAAAACATTCAGTACTTC	CASSLAGAKNIQYF
14	TRBV9	many	TRBJ2-2	.	TGTGCCAGCAGCCGAAGCGGAAACACCGGGGAGCTGTTTTTT	CASSRSGNTGELFF
16	TRBV20-1	.	TRBJ2-3	TRBD2	TGCAGTGCTAGCCCGGGGGGCGGGAGGGCCGGGTATACGCAGTATTTT	CSASPGGGRAGYTQYF
17	TRBV7-9	few	TRBJ2-1	TRBD1	TGTGCCAGCAGCGTCCGAACCCGGGACAGGGGGTACAATGAGCAGTTCTTC	CASSVRTRDRGYNEQFF
13	TRBV29-1	many	TRBJ2-5	.	TGCAGCGTTGCCTCAGCCTCGGGGGAGACCCAGTACTTC	CSVASASGETQYF
15	TRBV12-3/TRBV12-4	many	TRBJ2-2	.	TGTGCCAGCAGTATCTTCCAAGGGAACACCGGGGAGCTGTTTTTT	CASSIFQGNTGELFF
16	TRBV5-1	many	TRBJ2-1	.	TGCGCCAGCAGCTTGGTAGAGACAGGCTCCTACAATGAGCAGTTCTTC	CASSLVETGSYNEQFF
16	TRBV18	.	TRBJ2-1	TRBD1	TGTGCCAGCTCACCACGGGACAGGGGTTCCTACAATGAGCAGTTCTTC	CASSPRDRGSYNEQFF
14	TRBV29-1	.	TRBJ2-5	TRBD1	TGCAGCGTTGAGGCCAGGGGGCGCGGGGAGACCCAGTACTTC	CSVEARGRGETQYF
15	TRBV24-1	few	TRBJ2-3	TRBD2	TGTGCCACCAGTGATTTGCCCAGCGGGAGTGATACGCAGTATTTT	CATSDLPSGSDTQYF
14	TRBV5-1	few	TRBJ2-7	.	TGCGCCAGCAGCTCCTCCCCTCCCACCTACGAGCAGTACTTC	CASSSSPPTYEQYF